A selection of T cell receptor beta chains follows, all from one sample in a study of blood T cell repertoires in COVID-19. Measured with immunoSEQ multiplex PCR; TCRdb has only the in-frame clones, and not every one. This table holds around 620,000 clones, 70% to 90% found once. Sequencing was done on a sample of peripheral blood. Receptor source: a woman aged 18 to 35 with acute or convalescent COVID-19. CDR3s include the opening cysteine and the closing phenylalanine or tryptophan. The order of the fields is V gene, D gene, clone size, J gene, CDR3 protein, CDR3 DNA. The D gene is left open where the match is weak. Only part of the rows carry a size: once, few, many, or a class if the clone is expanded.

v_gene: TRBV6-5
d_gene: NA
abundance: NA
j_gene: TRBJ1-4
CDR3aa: CASRDSPGEKLFF
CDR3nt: TGTGCCAGCAGGGACAGCCCCGGAGAAAAACTGTTTTTT

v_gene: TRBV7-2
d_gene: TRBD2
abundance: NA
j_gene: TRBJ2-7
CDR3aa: CASSSSGGVEQYF
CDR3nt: TGTGCCAGCAGCTCTAGCGGGGGTGTCGAGCAGTACTTC

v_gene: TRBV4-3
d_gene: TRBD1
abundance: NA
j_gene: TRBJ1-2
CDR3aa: CASSHLPGQGDYGYTF
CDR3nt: TGCGCCAGCAGCCATTTACCGGGACAGGGGGACTATGGCTACACCTTC

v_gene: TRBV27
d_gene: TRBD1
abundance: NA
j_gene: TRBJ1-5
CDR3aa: CASSDPSTGSGNQPQHF
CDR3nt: TGTGCCAGCAGTGACCCCTCGACAGGGTCTGGCAATCAGCCCCAGCATTTT

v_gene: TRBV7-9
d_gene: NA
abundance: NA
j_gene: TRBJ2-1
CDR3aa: CASSSFALPTYEQFF
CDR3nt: TGTGCCAGTAGCTCGTTTGCGCTACCGACATATGAGCAGTTCTTC

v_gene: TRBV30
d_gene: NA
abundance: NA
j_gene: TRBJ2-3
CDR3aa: CAWSGLDSLSDTQYF
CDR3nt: TGTGCCTGGAGTGGGTTGGACAGTCTATCGGATACGCAGTATTTT

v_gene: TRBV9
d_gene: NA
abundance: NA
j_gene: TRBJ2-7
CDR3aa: CASSVGFSSYEQYF
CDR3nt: TGTGCCAGCAGCGTAGGTTTTAGCTCCTACGAGCAGTACTTC

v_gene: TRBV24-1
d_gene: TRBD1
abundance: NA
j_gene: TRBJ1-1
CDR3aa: CATSDPGTGNTEAFF
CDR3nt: TGTGCCACCAGTGATCCGGGGACAGGGAACACTGAAGCTTTCTTT

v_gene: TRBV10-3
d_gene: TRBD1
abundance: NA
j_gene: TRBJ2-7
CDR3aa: CAIMGQADEQYF
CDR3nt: TGTGCCATCATGGGACAGGCGGACGAGCAGTACTTC

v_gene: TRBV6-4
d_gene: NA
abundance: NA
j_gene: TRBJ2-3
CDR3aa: CASSDSPSVSTDTQYF
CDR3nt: TGTGCCAGCAGTGACTCTCCTAGCGTCAGCACAGATACGCAGTATTTT

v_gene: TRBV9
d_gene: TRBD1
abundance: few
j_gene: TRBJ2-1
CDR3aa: CASSTMGQGAYNEQFF
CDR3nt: TGTGCCAGCAGCACAATGGGACAGGGAGCCTACAATGAGCAGTTCTTC

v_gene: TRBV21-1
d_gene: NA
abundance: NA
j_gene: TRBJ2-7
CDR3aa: CASSKGVVMGGPYEQYF
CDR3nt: TGTGCCAGCAGCAAAGGGGTAGTTATGGGGGGACCCTACGAGCAGTACTTC

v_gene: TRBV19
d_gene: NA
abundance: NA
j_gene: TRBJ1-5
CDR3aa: CASSISDQPQHF
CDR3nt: TGTGCCAGTAGTATAAGCGATCAGCCCCAGCATTTT

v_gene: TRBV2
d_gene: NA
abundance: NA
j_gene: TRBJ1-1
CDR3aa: CASSGYLRGNTEAFF
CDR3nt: TGTGCCAGCAGTGGTTACCTCAGGGGGAACACTGAAGCTTTCTTT

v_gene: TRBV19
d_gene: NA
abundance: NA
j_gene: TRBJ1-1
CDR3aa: CATIGGIWWTEAFF
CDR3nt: TGTGCCACCATCGGAGGAATATGGTGGACCGAAGCTTTCTTT

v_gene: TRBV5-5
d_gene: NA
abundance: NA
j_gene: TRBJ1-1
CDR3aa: CASSLVQGRAEAFF
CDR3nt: TGTGCCAGCAGCTTGGTCCAGGGGCGGGCTGAAGCTTTCTTT

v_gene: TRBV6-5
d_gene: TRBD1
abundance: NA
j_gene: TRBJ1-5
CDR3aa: CAGGTGSNQPQHF
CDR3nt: TGTGCCGGCGGGACAGGGAGCAATCAGCCCCAGCATTTT

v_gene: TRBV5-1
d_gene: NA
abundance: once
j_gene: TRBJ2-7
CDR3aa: CASSPRGHSYEQYF
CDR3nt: TGCGCCAGCAGCCCACGAGGCCATTCCTACGAGCAGTACTTC

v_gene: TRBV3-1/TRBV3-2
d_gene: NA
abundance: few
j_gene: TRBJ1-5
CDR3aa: CASSQEPPGDSNQPQHF
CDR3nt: TGTGCCAGCAGCCAAGAACCTCCCGGGGATAGCAATCAGCCCCAGCATTTT

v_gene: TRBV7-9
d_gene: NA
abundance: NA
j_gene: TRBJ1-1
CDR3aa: CASVNRDTSTEAFF
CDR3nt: TGTGCCAGCGTCAACCGGGACACGAGCACTGAAGCTTTCTTT

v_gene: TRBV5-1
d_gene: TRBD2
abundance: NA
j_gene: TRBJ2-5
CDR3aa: CASSWTSGGPQETQYF
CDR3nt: TGCGCCAGCAGCTGGACTAGCGGGGGACCCCAAGAGACCCAGTACTTC

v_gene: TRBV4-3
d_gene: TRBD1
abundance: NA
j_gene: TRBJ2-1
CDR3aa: CASSHSGQGAYNEQFF
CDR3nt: TGCGCCAGCAGCCATTCGGGACAGGGGGCCTACAATGAGCAGTTCTTC

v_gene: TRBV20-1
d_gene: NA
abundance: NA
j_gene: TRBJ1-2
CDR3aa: CSANRNYGYTF
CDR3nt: TGCAGTGCTAACAGGAACTATGGCTACACCTTC

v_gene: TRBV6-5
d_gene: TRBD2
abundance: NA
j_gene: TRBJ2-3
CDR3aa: CAPWRGGTQYF
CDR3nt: TGTGCCCCCTGGCGGGGGGGTACGCAGTATTTT

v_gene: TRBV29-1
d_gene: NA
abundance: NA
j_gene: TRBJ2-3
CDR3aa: CSVEGPSGTDTQYF
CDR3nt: TGCAGCGTTGAGGGCCCCTCGGGCACAGATACGCAGTATTTT

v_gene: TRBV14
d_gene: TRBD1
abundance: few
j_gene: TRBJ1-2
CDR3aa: CASSRDSNYGYTF
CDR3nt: TGTGCCAGCAGCCGGGACAGCAACTATGGCTACACCTTC

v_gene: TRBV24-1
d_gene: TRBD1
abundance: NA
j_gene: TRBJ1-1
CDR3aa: CATSDSRQGGTEAFF
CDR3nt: TGTGCCACCAGTGATTCAAGACAGGGGGGAACTGAAGCTTTCTTT

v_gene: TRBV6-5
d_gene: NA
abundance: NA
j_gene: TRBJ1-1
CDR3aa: CASSYAGRQAFF
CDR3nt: TGTGCCAGCAGTTACGCAGGGCGTCAAGCTTTCTTT

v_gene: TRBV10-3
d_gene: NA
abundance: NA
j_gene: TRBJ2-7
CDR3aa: CAMSDRVGLYEQYF
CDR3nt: TGTGCCATGTCGGACCGCGTGGGGCTCTACGAGCAGTACTTC

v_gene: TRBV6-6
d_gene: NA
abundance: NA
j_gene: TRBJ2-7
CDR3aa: CASSYEVGVYEQYF
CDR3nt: TGTGCCAGCAGTTACGAGGTAGGGGTATACGAGCAGTACTTC

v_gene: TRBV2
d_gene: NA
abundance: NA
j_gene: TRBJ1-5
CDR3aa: CASSAGINSNQPQHF
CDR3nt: TGTGCCAGCTCGGCAGGGATCAATAGCAATCAGCCCCAGCATTTT

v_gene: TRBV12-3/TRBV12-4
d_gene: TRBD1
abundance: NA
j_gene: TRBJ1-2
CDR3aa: CASSLAPGGGYTF
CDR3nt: TGTGCCAGCAGTTTAGCGCCAGGGGGAGGCTACACCTTC

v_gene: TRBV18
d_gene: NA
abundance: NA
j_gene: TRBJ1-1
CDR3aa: CASSSGTRLNTEAFF
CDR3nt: TGTGCCAGCTCGTCCGGGACAAGATTGAACACTGAAGCTTTCTTT

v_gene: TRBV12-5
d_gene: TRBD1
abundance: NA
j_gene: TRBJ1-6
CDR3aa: CASGLARQGKSSYNSPLHF
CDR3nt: TGTGCTAGTGGTTTGGCGCGACAGGGGAAAAGCTCCTATAATTCACCCCTCCACTTT

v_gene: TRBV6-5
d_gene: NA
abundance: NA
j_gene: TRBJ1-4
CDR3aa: CATRRNEKLFF
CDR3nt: TGTGCCACTAGACGTAATGAAAAACTGTTTTTT

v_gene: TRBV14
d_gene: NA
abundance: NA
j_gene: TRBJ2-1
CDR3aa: CASSQDYSHNEQFF
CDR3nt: TGTGCCAGCAGCCAAGATTACAGCCACAATGAGCAGTTCTTC

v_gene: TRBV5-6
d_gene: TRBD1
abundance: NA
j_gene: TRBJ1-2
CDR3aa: CASSLRTGTPIYGYTF
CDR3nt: TGTGCCAGCAGCCTACGGACAGGGACCCCGATCTATGGCTACACCTTC

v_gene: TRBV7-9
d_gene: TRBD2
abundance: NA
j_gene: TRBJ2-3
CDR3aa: CASSGIAGGHRSSDTQYF
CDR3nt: TGTGCCAGCAGCGGGATAGCGGGGGGTCACCGATCCTCTGATACGCAGTATTTT

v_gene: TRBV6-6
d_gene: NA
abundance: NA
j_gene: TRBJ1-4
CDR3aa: CASRRGGDTEKLFF
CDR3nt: TGTGCCAGCAGGCGCGGGGGGGACACGGAAAAACTGTTTTTT

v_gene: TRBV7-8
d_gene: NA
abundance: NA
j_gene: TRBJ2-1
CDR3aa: CASSSPILVSGESSYNEQFF
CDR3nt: TGTGCCAGCAGCTCCCCGATTCTGGTTAGCGGCGAAAGCTCCTACAATGAGCAGTTCTTC

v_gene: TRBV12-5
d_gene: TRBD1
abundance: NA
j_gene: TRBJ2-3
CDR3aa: CASGLVPISTGAFYGSTDTQYF
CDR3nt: TGTGCTAGTGGTTTGGTTCCCATTTCGACAGGGGCTTTTTACGGTAGCACAGATACGCAGTATTTT

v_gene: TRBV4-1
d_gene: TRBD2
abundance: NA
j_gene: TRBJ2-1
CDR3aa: CASIPMGGSHNEQFF
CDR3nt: TGCGCCAGCATCCCCATGGGGGGGTCCCACAATGAGCAGTTCTTC

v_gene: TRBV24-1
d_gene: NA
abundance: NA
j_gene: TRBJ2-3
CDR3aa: CATSAFRGSTDTQYF
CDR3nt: TGTGCCACCAGCGCGTTCAGGGGATCCACAGATACGCAGTATTTT

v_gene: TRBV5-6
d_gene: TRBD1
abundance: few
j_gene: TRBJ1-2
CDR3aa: CASSFPGTGVGDGYTF
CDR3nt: TGTGCCAGCAGCTTTCCCGGGACAGGGGTGGGTGATGGCTACACCTTC

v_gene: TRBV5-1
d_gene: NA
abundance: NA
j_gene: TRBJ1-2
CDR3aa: CASSYKGTQGGANYGYTF
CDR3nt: TGCGCCAGCAGCTATAAAGGGACTCAAGGCGGTGCTAACTATGGCTACACCTTC

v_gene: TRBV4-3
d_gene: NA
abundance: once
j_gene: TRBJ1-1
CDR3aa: CASSQGVRGSGTEAFF
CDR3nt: TGCGCCAGCAGCCAAGGAGTAAGGGGATCAGGAACTGAAGCTTTCTTT

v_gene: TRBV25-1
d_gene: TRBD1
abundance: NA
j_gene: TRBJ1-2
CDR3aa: CASSAGTGGFGYTF
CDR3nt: TGTGCCAGCAGCGCCGGGACAGGGGGATTTGGCTACACCTTC

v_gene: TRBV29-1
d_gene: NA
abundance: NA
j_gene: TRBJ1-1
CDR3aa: CSVEDWRGFRTEAFF
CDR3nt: TGCAGCGTTGAAGATTGGCGGGGCTTTAGAACTGAAGCTTTCTTT

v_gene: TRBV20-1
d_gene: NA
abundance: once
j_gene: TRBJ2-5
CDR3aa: CSAGLETQYF
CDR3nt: TGCAGTGCGGGGCTGGAGACCCAGTACTTC

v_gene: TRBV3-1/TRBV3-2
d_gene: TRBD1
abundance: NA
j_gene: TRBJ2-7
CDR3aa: CASSFSGTGRGEQYF
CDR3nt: TGTGCCAGCAGTTTTTCCGGGACAGGAAGGGGCGAGCAGTACTTC

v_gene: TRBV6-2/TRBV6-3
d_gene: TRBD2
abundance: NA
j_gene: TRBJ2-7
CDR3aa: CASSPLGSGTYEQYF
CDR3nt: TGTGCCAGCAGTCCCCTTGGTAGCGGGACCTACGAGCAGTACTTC

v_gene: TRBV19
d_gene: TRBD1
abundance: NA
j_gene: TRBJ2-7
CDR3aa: CASRQSGTGSDEQYF
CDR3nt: TGTGCCAGTAGACAATCCGGGACAGGGTCTGACGAGCAGTACTTC

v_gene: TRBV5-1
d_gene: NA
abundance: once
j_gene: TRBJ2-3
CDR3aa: CASSLTGNLRTDTQYF
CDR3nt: TGCGCCAGCAGCTTAACAGGGAACCTCCGCACAGATACGCAGTATTTT

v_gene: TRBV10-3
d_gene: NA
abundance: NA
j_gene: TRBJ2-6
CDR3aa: CAISEWGDSGANVLTF
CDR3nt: TGTGCCATCAGTGAGTGGGGGGACTCTGGGGCCAACGTCCTGACTTTC

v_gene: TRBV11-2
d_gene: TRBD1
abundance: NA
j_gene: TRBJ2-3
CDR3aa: CASSSLTGAAMAQYF
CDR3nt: TGTGCCAGCAGCTCCCTGACAGGGGCCGCCATGGCGCAGTATTTT

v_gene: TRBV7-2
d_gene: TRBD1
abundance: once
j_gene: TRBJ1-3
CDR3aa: CASSSDRGFGNTIYF
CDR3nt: TGTGCCAGCAGTTCAGACAGGGGTTTCGGAAACACCATATATTTT

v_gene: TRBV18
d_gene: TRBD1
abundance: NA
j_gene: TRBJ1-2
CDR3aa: CASSPGQPNYGYTF
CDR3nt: TGTGCCAGCTCACCGGGACAGCCAAACTATGGCTACACCTTC

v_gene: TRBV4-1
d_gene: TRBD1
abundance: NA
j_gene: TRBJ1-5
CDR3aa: CASSHPPTGTGYSNQPQHF
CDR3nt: TGCGCCAGCAGCCACCCACCGACCGGGACAGGGTATAGCAATCAGCCCCAGCATTTT

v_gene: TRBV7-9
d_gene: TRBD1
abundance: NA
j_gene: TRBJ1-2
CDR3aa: CASSLDGTGPYGYTF
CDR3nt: TGTGCCAGCAGCTTGGACGGGACAGGGCCCTATGGCTACACCTTC

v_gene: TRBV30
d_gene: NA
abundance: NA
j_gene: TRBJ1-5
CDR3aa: CAWSDRGRQPQHF
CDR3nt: TGTGCCTGGAGTGACCGGGGTAGACAGCCCCAGCATTTT